This note documents a single T cell receptor beta chain sequence. Treatment noted: randomized to nivolumab then ipilimumab (arm A) or the reverse (arm B). Data came from immunoSEQ multiplex PCR; TCRdb stores just in-frame clones and leaves some out. Here the sample spans about 40,000 clones, 84% being singletons. The germline V gene has CDR1 SGHTS and CDR2 YDEGEE. This CDR3 is 15 amino acids long. V lost 4 bases, J lost 3 bases, and 6 bases stayed unmatched. The source of the sample is a study of sequential checkpoint blockade in melanoma. The material sequenced was CD8+ T cells sorted from blood (inferred from file names), taken from a patient given nivolumab and ipilimumab in sequence. The TCR comes from a human donor with melanoma. The rearrangement uses TRBV5-8 and TRBJ2-2; 7 nucleotides line up with TRBD2. The CDR3 sequence is CASSARAGDTGELFF. The DNA for the CDR3 is TGTGCCAGCAGCGCTAGGGCGGGAGACACCGGGGAGCTGTTTTTT.